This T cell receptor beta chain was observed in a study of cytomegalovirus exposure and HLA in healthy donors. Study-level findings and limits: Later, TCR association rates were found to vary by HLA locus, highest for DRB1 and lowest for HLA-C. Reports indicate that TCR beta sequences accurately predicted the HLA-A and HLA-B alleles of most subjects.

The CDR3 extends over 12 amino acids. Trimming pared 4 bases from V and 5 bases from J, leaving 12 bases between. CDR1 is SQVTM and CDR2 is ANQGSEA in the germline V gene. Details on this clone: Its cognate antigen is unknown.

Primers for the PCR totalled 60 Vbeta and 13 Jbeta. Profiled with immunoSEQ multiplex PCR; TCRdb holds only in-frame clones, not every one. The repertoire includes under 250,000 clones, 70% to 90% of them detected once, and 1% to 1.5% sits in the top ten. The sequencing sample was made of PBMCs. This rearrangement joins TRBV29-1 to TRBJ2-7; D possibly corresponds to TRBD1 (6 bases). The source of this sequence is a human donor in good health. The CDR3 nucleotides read TGCAGCGTTGGCTCAGGGGACCACGAGCAGTACTTC. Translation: CSVGSGDHEQYF.